These 20 T cell receptor beta chains were all obtained from the same sample, sequenced in a study of cytomegalovirus exposure and HLA in healthy donors. With 60 Vbeta and 13 Jbeta primers, the PCR was carried out. Clones were sequenced by immunoSEQ multiplex PCR, and TCRdb holds only the in-frame ones, with some missing. Altogether about 170,000 clones are present, roughly 80% being singletons, with the ten largest covering approximately 3.4%. Sequenced sample: PBMCs. Receptor source: a female donor in good health and CMV-seronegative.

This clone appeared once. The rearrangement links TRBV21-1 to TRBJ2-7; whether TRBD1, the table's D call, matches the DNA was not checked. TRBV21-1 is tagged as a pseudogene. The CDR3 totals 14 residues. CDR3 loop: CASRDTPTGYEQYF. The CDR3 region has the DNA TGTGCCAGCCGGGACACCCCAACTGGTTACGAGCAGTACTTC.

The gene calls are TRBV11-1 and TRBJ2-5, with 13 positions matching TRBD2. This CDR3 is 16 amino acids long. Looked up from germline, CDR1 is SGHAT and CDR2 is FQDESV (reference sequence). V gave up 5 bases and J gave up 1 base; unmatched junction bases: 4. The CDR3 region is CASSRRLAGGQETQYF. In DNA form, the CDR3 reads TGTGCCAGCAGCAGACGACTAGCGGGGGGCCAAGAGACCCAGTACTTC.

The gene calls are TRBV29-1 and TRBJ2-1, with D perhaps TRBD1 (8 bases). This CDR3 has 13 amino acids. The V gene's germline CDR1 is SQVTM and CDR2 ANQGSEA. The V end lost 3 bases, the J end lost 9 bases, and 15 bases lay between the germline ends. The CDR3 region is CSVDNRGGSEQFF. CDR3 coding DNA: TGCAGCGTTGATAACAGGGGGGGCAGTGAGCAGTTCTTC.

There are a few counts of this clone. The chain is built from TRBV28 and TRBJ1-4, with TRBD1 matching 7 bases. The CDR3 runs to 15 residues. Germline CDR1 reads MDHEN; CDR2 reads SYDVKM. V shed 5 bases and J 5 bases; nucleotides not matched to a gene: 8. This CDR3 reads CASSGGRDSNEKLFF. DNA for the CDR3: TGTGCCAGCAGTGGCGGCCGGGACAGCAATGAAAAACTGTTTTTT.

This clone was recorded a few times. V gene TRBV11-1 combines with J gene TRBJ1-1, with a possible D match to TRBD1 (5 bases). The CDR3 is 14 amino acids. Germline V gene sequence: CDR1 SGHAT, CDR2 FQDESV (reference sequence). V was pared by 7 bases and J by 1 base, with 13 bases between. In nucleotides, the CDR3 is TGTGCCAGCACCCTGGTAAGGGGGAACACTGAAGCTTTCTTT. Its translation is CASTLVRGNTEAFF.

The J gene is TRBJ2-5, the V gene TRBV18; 9 bases align to TRBD1. The CDR3 contains 14 residues. The V gene end was trimmed by 3 bases and the J gene end by 5 bases; junction bases not matched to a gene: 4. Germline V CDR1 and CDR2: KGHSH, LQKENI. The CDR3 is CASSPGQGYETQYF. CDR3 nucleotide sequence: TGTGCCAGCTCACCGGGACAGGGATACGAGACCCAGTACTTC.

The chain combines TRBV2 with TRBJ2-2, with D perhaps matching TRBD1 (5 bases). CDR1 SNHLY and CDR2 FYNNEI come from the germline V gene. The ends were cut back, 6 bases at V and 1 base at J, with 12 bases in the middle. This CDR3 is built from 15 residues. Written as DNA, the CDR3 is TGTGCCAGCAGGTCCGACAGTTGGAACACCGGGGAGCTGTTTTTT. Its translation: CASRSDSWNTGELFF.

The rearrangement links TRBV7-8 to TRBJ2-3, with 11 positions matching TRBD2. The length of the CDR3 is 17 residues. V was pared by 4 bases and J by 0 bases, with 6 bases of the junction left unmatched. Germline CDR1 is SGHVS and CDR2 is FQNEAQ. The CDR3 region has the DNA TGTGCCAGCAGCTCCCTAGCTAGCGGGGGGAGCACAGATACGCAGTATTTT. This encodes CASSSLASGGSTDTQYF.

The chain is built from TRBV10-3 and TRBJ2-5, with D possibly being TRBD1 (6 bases). There are 14 residues in the CDR3. Trimming cost V 6 bases and J 4 bases, with 15 bases left between them. The germline gives CDR1 ENHRY, CDR2 SYGVKD. CDR3 amino acids: CAIRGGGEGETQYF. CDR3 bases: TGTGCCATCAGAGGTGGGGGCGAAGGAGAGACCCAGTACTTC.

The CDR3 reads CASSLQGTGTDTQYF. CDR3 DNA sequence: TGTGCCAGCAGCTTACAGGGGACGGGCACAGATACGCAGTATTTT. The J gene is TRBJ2-3, the V gene TRBV7-3; possible D gene TRBD1, 6 bases. Per the germline V gene, CDR1 is SGHTA and CDR2 is FQGTGA. Between the trimmed V and J ends, which lost 2 bases and 1 base, there was a span of 10 bases. CDR3 size: 15 residues.

This clone came up once. The rearrangement uses TRBV7-6 and TRBJ1-2; tentative D call: TRBD1 (6 bases). Per the germline V gene, CDR1 is SGHVS and CDR2 is FNYEAQ. Trimming took 5 bases from V and 0 from J, leaving 16 bases between them. The CDR3 is 16 residues long. This chain's CDR3 is CASSPHRDGANYGYTF. Here the CDR3 DNA reads TGTGCCAGCAGCCCCCACAGGGACGGAGCTAACTATGGCTACACCTTC.

The chain has TRBV15 and TRBJ2-2; D gene ambiguous. CDR3 length: 15 amino acids. The V and J ends lost 0 bases and 6 bases respectively, with 11 bases between them. Per germline, CDR1 LNHNV and CDR2 YYDKDF (reference sequence). The CDR3 spells CATSRDGEESGELFF. In nucleotides, the CDR3 is TGTGCCACCAGCAGAGATGGAGAGGAATCCGGGGAGCTGTTTTTT. Full variable domain (missing parts from reference TRBV15 and TRBJ2-2): DAMVIQNPRYQVTQFGKPVTLSCSQTLNHNVMYWYQQKSSQAPKLLFHYYDKDFNNEADTPDNFQSRRPNTSFCFLDIRSPGLGDTAMYLCATSRDGEESGELFFGEGSRLTVL.

This chain uses TRBV13 with TRBJ2-1; 9 bases line up with TRBD2. The CDR3 runs to 15 residues. Germline values: CDR1 PRHDT, CDR2 FYEKMQ (reference sequence). V dropped 2 bases and J dropped 5; count of bases not matched to a gene: 4. The CDR3 DNA is TGTGCCAGCAGCTTACTAGCGGGATTGAACAATGAGCAGTTCTTC. This encodes CASSLLAGLNNEQFF. Combining the CDR3 with reference TRBV13 and TRBJ2-1 gives the whole variable domain AAGVIQSPRHLIKEKRETATLKCYPIPRHDTVYWYQQGPGQDPQFLISFYEKMQSDKGSIPDRFSAQQFSDYHSELNMSSLELGDSALYFCASSLLAGLNNEQFFGPGTRLTVL.

The chain has TRBV11-2 and TRBJ1-2; TRBD1 agrees at 7 bases. The J segment lost 8 bases and the V segment lost 5 bases, leaving 11 bases of the junction unmatched. This CDR3 is 14 amino acids long. Germline CDR1 SGHAT, CDR2 FQNNGV. The CDR3: CASSLTGTPEGYTF. CDR3 bases: TGTGCCAGCAGCCTGACAGGGACCCCAGAAGGCTACACCTTC.

The rearrangement joins TRBV2 to TRBJ1-2; 10 positions match TRBD1. The V gene end was trimmed by 8 bases and the J gene end by 8 bases; junction bases not matched to a gene: 11. The germline gives CDR1 SNHLY, CDR2 FYNNEI. The CDR3 extends over 14 amino acids. CDR3 nucleotide sequence: TGTGCCAGCGAGCGTGACAGGGGGCTATGGGGCTACACCTTC. Translated, it gives CASERDRGLWGYTF.

The chain has TRBV4-3 and TRBJ2-1; 10 bases are a match to TRBD1. This CDR3 has 17 amino acids. Unmatched junction bases numbered 12, after V lost 4 bases and J lost 6 bases. In germline, CDR1 is LGHNA, CDR2 YSLEER. The CDR3 loop reads CASSRLDRDRGINEQFF. CDR3 bases: TGCGCCAGCAGCCGCCTTGACCGGGACAGGGGAATCAATGAGCAGTTCTTC.

The table lists this clone with a count of one. V gene TRBV6-5 combines with J gene TRBJ1-4; TRBD1 aligns across 7 bases. This CDR3 is built from 15 residues. Germline loops: CDR1 MNHEY, CDR2 SVGAGI. V trimming: 6 bases; J trimming: 0 bases; junction bases outside the gene matches: 4. The CDR3 DNA reads as TGTGCCAGCAGCCCCCAGGGGGCAACTAATGAAAAACTGTTTTTT. Protein sequence: CASSPQGATNEKLFF.

The CDR3 DNA follows: TGTGCCAGCAGCTCTCAAACAGGGATTACTAATGAAAAACTGTTTTTT. Translated: CASSSQTGITNEKLFF. The rearrangement links TRBV7-2 to TRBJ1-4; the D gene is possibly TRBD1 (6 bases). The germline V and J ends were trimmed by 4 bases and 2 bases, with 14 bases remaining between them. The germline gives CDR1 SGHTA, CDR2 FQGNSA. This CDR3 comprises 16 residues. The full variable domain, completed using reference TRBV7-2 and TRBJ1-4, is GAGVSQSPSNKVTEKGKDVELRCDPISGHTALYWYRQSLGQGLEFLIYFQGNSAPDKSGLPSDRFSAERTGGSVSTLTIQRTQQEDSAVYLCASSSQTGITNEKLFFGSGTQLSVL.

The chain is built from TRBV19 and TRBJ2-7; D call uncertain. The CDR3 is 13 residues long. Trimming stripped 0 bases from V and 7 bases from J, with 10 bases between. CDR1 and CDR2 from the germline V gene are LNHDA and SQIVND (reference sequence). The CDR3 reads CASSIDLEREQYF. The CDR3 DNA is TGTGCCAGTAGTATAGATCTAGAGAGGGAGCAGTACTTC.

This clone was recorded only once. J is TRBJ2-1 and V is TRBV6-5, with 12 bases lining up with TRBD2. In germline, CDR1 is MNHEY, CDR2 SVGAGI. With V trimmed by 3 bases and J by 4 bases, 1 base remained unmatched. This CDR3 has 15 residues. The CDR3 sequence is CASSYGLAGYNEQFF. For the CDR3, the DNA is TGTGCCAGCAGTTATGGACTAGCGGGGTACAATGAGCAGTTCTTC.